Listed below are T cell receptor beta chains from one sample, sequenced in a study of blood T cell repertoires in COVID-19. The assay was immunoSEQ multiplex PCR, and TCRdb's table has in-frame clones only and misses some. The sample comprises about 270,000 clones, about 90% of which are singletons, and 4.1% rests with the top ten. The sample consisted of PBMCs or T cells enriched from blood (not recorded which). These TCRs come from a woman between 25 and 40 years old with acute COVID-19. Both conserved end residues are part of each CDR3. D genes are given only for firm matches. Clone size appears in some rows only: once, few, many, or a class for an expanded clone.

D gene | CDR3 length | clone size | J gene | V gene | CDR3 DNA | CDR3 protein
- | 12 | - | TRBJ2-1 | TRBV29-1 | TGCAGCGTTGCGGTGGGGGGTAATGAGCAGTTCTTC | CSVAVGGNEQFF
TRBD2 | 13 | - | TRBJ2-7 | TRBV29-1 | TGCAGCGTTACCGGGACTAGCGGCCACGAGCAGTACTTC | CSVTGTSGHEQYF
- | 12 | - | TRBJ2-3 | TRBV27 | TGTGCCAGCAGCCGTTCCACAGATACGCAGTATTTT | CASSRSTDTQYF
TRBD2 | 15 | - | TRBJ2-3 | TRBV5-4 | TGTGCCAGCAGCCAACTAGCGGGAGAGGCAGATACGCAGTATTTT | CASSQLAGEADTQYF
TRBD2 | 17 | - | TRBJ2-1 | TRBV5-1 | TGCGCCAGCAGCTGGGGAGCGGCGGGAGAAGTGAACAATGAGCAGTTCTTC | CASSWGAAGEVNNEQFF
- | 19 | - | TRBJ1-5 | TRBV29-1 | TGCAGCAAGAACCTCAAGAGGGGGATATATCTTATCCGGGGCCAGCCCCAGCATTTT | CSKNLKRGIYLIRGQPQHF
- | 22 | few | TRBJ2-3 | TRBV21-1 | TGTGCCAGCAGCAATCCTAAAAATCCTCACAAACAGACTAGTTTCTGGACAGATACGCAGTATTTT | CASSNPKNPHKQTSFWTDTQYF
TRBD1 | 19 | once | TRBJ1-1 | TRBV19 | TGTGCCAGTTACCGGGCCCCCCCGAGGGGGCGAAGGATGAACACTGAAGCTTTCTTT | CASYRAPPRGRRMNTEAFF
- | 14 | - | TRBJ2-1 | TRBV27 | TGTGCCAGCAGTTTACGGGGTATCCACAATGAGCAGTTCTTC | CASSLRGIHNEQFF
- | 17 | - | TRBJ2-7 | TRBV7-2 | TGTGCCAGCAGCTTAACCGGGGCGGGGTTCCGGTTCAACGAGCAGTACTTC | CASSLTGAGFRFNEQYF
TRBD2 | 16 | - | TRBJ2-3 | TRBV28 | TGTGCCAGCAGCAAAAGGACTAGCGGGAGGGAAGATACGCAGTATTTT | CASSKRTSGREDTQYF
- | 12 | - | TRBJ2-1 | TRBV12-5 | TGTGCTAGTGGTTCGAACCAGAATGAGCAGTTCTTC | CASGSNQNEQFF
TRBD1 | 15 | - | TRBJ2-7 | TRBV11-2 | TGTGCCAGCAGCCCAGGGACAGGGATATCCTACGAGCAGTACTTC | CASSPGTGISYEQYF
TRBD2 | 17 | - | TRBJ2-7 | TRBV9 | TGTGCCAGCAGCCCATCCGGGACTAGCGGGAGAGTGAGCGAGCAGTACTTC | CASSPSGTSGRVSEQYF
TRBD2 | 16 | - | TRBJ2-2 | TRBV11-3 | TGTGCCAGCAGCGAAAGGACTAGCGGGAGTTCCGGGGAGCTGTTTTTT | CASSERTSGSSGELFF
TRBD1 | 15 | - | TRBJ1-5 | TRBV28 | TGTGCCAGCAGTGAAGGGACAGGGGATAGCCAGCCCCAGCATTTT | CASSEGTGDSQPQHF
TRBD2 | 18 | - | TRBJ2-1 | TRBV15 | TGTGCCACCAGCAGAGATCCGAGACTAGCGGGAGTCGAGAATGAGCAGTTCTTC | CATSRDPRLAGVENEQFF
- | 12 | once | TRBJ2-7 | TRBV7-9 | TGTGCCAGCAGCCATCTAAACTACGAGCAGTACTTC | CASSHLNYEQYF